One sample yielded the 9 T cell receptor beta chains listed below, sequenced in a study of blood T cell repertoires in COVID-19. The method was immunoSEQ multiplex PCR; TCRdb's version includes in-frame clones alone and lacks a portion of them. Of about 120,000 clones in the sample, 80% were seen once. Sequenced material: peripheral blood. These receptors all come from a man between 60 and 75 years old with active or convalescent COVID-19.

The chain combines TRBV18 with TRBJ1-2, with 7 positions matching TRBD1. Germline V gives CDR1 KGHSH, CDR2 LQKENI. The CDR3 is 15 residues long. The ends lost 3 bases at V and 5 bases at J; junction bases unmatched: 9. The DNA for the CDR3 is TGTGCCAGCTCACCCGTGACAGGGAGCGGGTATGGCTACACCTTC. This encodes CASSPVTGSGYGYTF.

The gene calls are TRBV2 and TRBJ2-5; tentatively, D is TRBD2 (6 bases). Germline CDR1 SNHLY, CDR2 FYNNEI. The CDR3 has 13 residues. Trimming removed 7 bases at V and 3 bases at J, with 12 bases between. DNA of the CDR3: TGTGCCAGCACCCCATGGAGGGAAGAGACCCAGTACTTC. Protein: CASTPWREETQYF.

The V call is TRBV18, the J call TRBJ1-1; D is ambiguous. The ends were cut back, 6 bases at V and 6 bases at J, with 14 bases in the middle. The CDR3 extends over 13 amino acids. The germline gives CDR1 KGHSH, CDR2 LQKENI. The CDR3 nucleotides are TGTGCCAGCTCTCTTGGTCCCAGCGCTGAAGCTTTCTTT. It yields the protein CASSLGPSAEAFF.

The chain employs TRBV5-5 and TRBJ2-7; D uncertain. V was shortened by 4 bases and J by 0 bases, with 14 bases between the two germline ends. Germline assignment: CDR1 SGHKS and CDR2 YYEKEE (reference sequence). The CDR3 contains 15 residues. CDR3 in amino acids: CASSLLRHISYEQYF. The CDR3 DNA reads TGTGCCAGCAGCCTCCTCAGGCACATCTCCTACGAGCAGTACTTC.

The chain is built from TRBV4-1 and TRBJ2-1; a weak D match, TRBD2 (6 bases). The CDR3 is 13 residues long. CDR1 and CDR2 from the germline V gene are MGHRA and YSYEKL. With 4 bases removed from V and 6 bases from J, the gap between germline ends came to 10 bases. The CDR3 DNA reads as TGCGCCAGCAGCCCCCGGGACTCCAATGAGCAGTTCTTC. This encodes CASSPRDSNEQFF.

J is TRBJ2-7 and V is TRBV4-3, with D possibly matching TRBD1 (6 bases). This CDR3 contains 13 residues. Germline V gene data show CDR1 as LGHNA and CDR2 as YSLEER. V lost 0 bases and J 3 bases, leaving 6 bases between the germline ends. The CDR3 DNA reads TGCGCCAGCAGCCAAGAACAGGGCTACGAGCAGTACTTC. Amino acids: CASSQEQGYEQYF.

The V and J genes are TRBV18 and TRBJ2-2; 9 nucleotides agree with TRBD1. V lost 1 base, J lost 1 base, and 4 bases stayed unmatched. The CDR3 has 17 amino acids. Germline CDR1 reads KGHSH; CDR2 reads LQKENI. The CDR3 DNA is TGTGCCAGCTCACCACGGGGGACAGGGTTGAACACCGGGGAGCTGTTTTTT. Its translation: CASSPRGTGLNTGELFF. Filled out from reference TRBV18 and TRBJ2-2, the complete variable domain reads NAGVMQNPRHLVRRRGQEARLRCSPMKGHSHVYWYRQLPEEGLKFMVYLQKENIIDESGMPKERFSAEFPKEGPSILRIQQVVRGDSAAYFCASSPRGTGLNTGELFFGEGSRLTVL.

V gene TRBV7-8 combines with J gene TRBJ2-3, with D possibly being TRBD2 (5 bases). The CDR3 covers 14 residues. Trimming shortened V by 1 base and J by 2 bases, and 7 bases separated the two germline ends. The germline V gene has CDR1 SGHVS and CDR2 FQNEAQ. The CDR3 coding sequence is TGTGCCAGCAGCTTAGGGAGGATCACAGATACGCAGTATTTT. Translated, it gives CASSLGRITDTQYF.

As DNA, the CDR3 is TGTGCCAGCACGAGGGAGGGGACCCAGTACTTC. Amino acid sequence: CASTREGTQYF. The chain uses TRBV6-5 and TRBJ2-5; the match to TRBD2 covers 7 bases. V lost 7 bases, J lost 7 bases, and 3 bases stayed unmatched. This CDR3 region has 11 residues. CDR1 MNHEY and CDR2 SVGAGI come from the germline V gene.